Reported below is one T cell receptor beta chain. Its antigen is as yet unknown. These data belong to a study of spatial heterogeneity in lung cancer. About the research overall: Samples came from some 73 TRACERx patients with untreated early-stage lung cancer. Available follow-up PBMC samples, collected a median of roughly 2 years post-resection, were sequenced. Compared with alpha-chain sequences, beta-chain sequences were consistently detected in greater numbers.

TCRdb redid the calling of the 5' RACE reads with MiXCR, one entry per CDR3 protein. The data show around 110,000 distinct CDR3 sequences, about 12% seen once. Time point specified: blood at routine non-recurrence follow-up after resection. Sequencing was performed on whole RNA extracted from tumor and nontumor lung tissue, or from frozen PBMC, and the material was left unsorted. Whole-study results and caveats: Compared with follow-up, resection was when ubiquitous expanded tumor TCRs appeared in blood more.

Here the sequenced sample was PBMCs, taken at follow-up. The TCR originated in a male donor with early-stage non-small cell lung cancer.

The CDR3 region has the DNA TGTGCCAGCAGTTCAGACAGGGGCGGCTCTGGGGCCAACGTCCTGACTTTC. Translating it yields CASSSDRGGSGANVLTF. The chain has TRBV7-6 and TRBJ2-6; 8 bases match TRBD1. The CDR3 is 17 residues long. The trim removed 6 bases at V and 0 bases at J, leaving 7 bases unmatched. Per germline, CDR1 SGHVS and CDR2 FNYEAQ.